This T cell receptor beta chain came from a study of radiotherapy plus CTLA-4 blockade in lung cancer. Study conclusions and caveats: TCR clones originating in tumors grew in number in blood after radiotherapy plus ipilimumab.

Of note for this clone: Its antigen is unidentified.

TCRdb's table, derived via immunoSEQ multiplex PCR, lists solely in-frame clones and lacks some. The data contain about 76,000 clones, more than 80% of them singletons. Germline V lookup: CDR1 SEHNR, CDR2 FQNEAQ (reference sequence). Trimming cost V 6 bases and J 6 bases; bases outside gene matches: 16. The CDR3 runs to 17 residues. This chain links TRBV7-9 with TRBJ2-3, with 9 bases that match TRBD2. This TCR came from a human donor with non-small cell lung cancer who had stable disease on radiotherapy plus ipilimumab. The material was peripheral blood, obtained from a patient treated with radiotherapy plus ipilimumab. CDR3 sequence reads: CASSSGVAGARTDTQYF. As DNA, the CDR3 is TGTGCCAGCAGTTCCGGGGTAGCGGGGGCTAGGACTGATACGCAGTATTTT.